These 5 T cell receptor beta chains were sequenced from one sample in a study of T cell clonality in common variable immunodeficiency. Here immunoSEQ multiplex PCR was the method, and the copy in TCRdb shows in-frame clones only, minus some. The sample is made up of 55,000 or so clones, none counted only once. Material: peripheral blood mononuclear cells. The receptors derive from a person aged 18-70 years in good health.

This clone was found many times. The observed sequence ends 3 residues before the CDR3 terminus, with the missing tail filled in from the germline J gene. The chain has TRBV5-4 and TRBJ1-5; D not certain. The V and J ends lost 0 bases and 0 bases respectively, with 7 bases between them. Germline-derived CDR1 and CDR2 are SGHNT and YYREEE (reference sequence). The CDR3 has 15 amino acids. The part of the CDR3 DNA that was read is TGTGCCAGCAGCTTGGAGCCTTATAGCAATCAGCCC. Amino acid sequence: CASSLEPYSNQP. The CDR3 in full is CASSLEPYSNQPQHF.

This clone was picked up many times. The CDR3 end lies 3 residues beyond the end of the read and is filled in from the germline J gene. The genes are TRBV5-4 and TRBJ2-3; TRBD2 aligns across 13 bases. This CDR3 is built from 15 residues. CDR1 and CDR2 (germline): SGHNT, YYREEE (reference sequence). Unmatched junction bases numbered 2, after V lost 2 bases and J lost 5 bases. CDR3 sequence: CASSFGLAGEDTQYF. The sequenced part of the CDR3 DNA is TGTGCCAGCAGCTTCGGACTAGCGGGAGAAGATACG. The full variable domain, in which reference TRBV5-4 and TRBJ2-3 provide the parts outside the CDR3, is ETGVTQSPTHLIKTRGQQVTLRCSSQSGHNTVSWYQQALGQGPQFIFQYYREEENGRGNFPPRFSGLQFPNYSSELNVNALELDDSALYLCASSFGLAGEDTQYFGPGTRLTVL.

This clone occurred many times. The CDR3 goes on 3 residues after the read ends, and that part is filled in from the germline J gene. This chain connects TRBV5-1 to TRBJ2-2; 9 bases agree with TRBD1. CDR3 length: 14 residues. CDR1 is SGHRS, CDR2 YFSETQ, per germline. Partial CDR3 DNA: TGCGCCAGCAGCCTGGGACAGGGAAATTCACCG. This sequence encodes CASSLGQGNSP. Given in full, the CDR3 is CASSLGQGNSPLFF.

This clone was seen many times. The missing CDR3 end, 3 residues past where the read stops, is filled in from the germline J gene. This chain uses TRBV19 with TRBJ1-1; TRBD1 matches at 11 bases. The germline gives CDR1 LNHDA, CDR2 SQIVND (reference sequence). The CDR3 runs 17 residues. Trimming removed 0 bases from V and 0 bases from J; junction bases left unmatched: 3. CDR3 protein: CASSIDRDRGMNTEAFF. The sequenced part of the CDR3 DNA is TGTGCCAGTAGTATAGATCGGGACAGGGGGATGAACACTGAA.

A few counts support this clone. Read coverage stops 3 residues before the CDR3 terminus; the germline J gene supplies the remainder. This chain connects TRBV18 to TRBJ1-5; no firm D call. With 4 bases removed from V and 5 bases from J, the gap between germline ends came to 9 bases. The CDR3 consists of 13 residues. Germline V gives CDR1 KGHSH, CDR2 LQKENI. The CDR3 protein is CASSHQIYQPQHF. The DNA read from the CDR3 is TGTGCCAGCTCACATCAGATTTATCAGCCC.